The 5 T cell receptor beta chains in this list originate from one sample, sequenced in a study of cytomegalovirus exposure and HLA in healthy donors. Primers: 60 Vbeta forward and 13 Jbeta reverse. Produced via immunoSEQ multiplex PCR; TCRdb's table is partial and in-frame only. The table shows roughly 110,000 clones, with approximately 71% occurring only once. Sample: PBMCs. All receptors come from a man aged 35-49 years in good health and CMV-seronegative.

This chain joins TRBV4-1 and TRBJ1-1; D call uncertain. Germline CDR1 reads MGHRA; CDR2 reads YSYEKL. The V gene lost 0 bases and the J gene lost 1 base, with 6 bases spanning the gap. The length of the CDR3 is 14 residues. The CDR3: CASSQEPGNTEAFF. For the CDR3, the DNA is TGCGCCAGCAGCCAAGAACCAGGGAACACTGAAGCTTTCTTT.

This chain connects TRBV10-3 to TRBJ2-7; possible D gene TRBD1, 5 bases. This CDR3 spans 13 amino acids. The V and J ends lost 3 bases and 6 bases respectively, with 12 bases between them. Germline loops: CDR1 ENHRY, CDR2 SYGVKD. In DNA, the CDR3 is TGTGCCATCAGTGAAGACAGCCGGTTCGAGCAGTACTTC. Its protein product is CAISEDSRFEQYF.

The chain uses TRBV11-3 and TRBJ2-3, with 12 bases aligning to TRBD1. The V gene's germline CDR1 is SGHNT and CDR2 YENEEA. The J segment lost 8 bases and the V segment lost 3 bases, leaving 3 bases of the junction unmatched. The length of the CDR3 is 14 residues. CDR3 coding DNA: TGTGCCAGCAGCTTGGGGACAGGGGGCGCTACGCAGTATTTT. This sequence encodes CASSLGTGGATQYF.

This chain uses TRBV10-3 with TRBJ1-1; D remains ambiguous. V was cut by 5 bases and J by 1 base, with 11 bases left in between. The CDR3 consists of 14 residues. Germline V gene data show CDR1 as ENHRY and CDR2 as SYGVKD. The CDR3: CAISKSTANTEAFF. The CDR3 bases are TGTGCCATCAGTAAATCAACAGCGAACACTGAAGCTTTCTTT.

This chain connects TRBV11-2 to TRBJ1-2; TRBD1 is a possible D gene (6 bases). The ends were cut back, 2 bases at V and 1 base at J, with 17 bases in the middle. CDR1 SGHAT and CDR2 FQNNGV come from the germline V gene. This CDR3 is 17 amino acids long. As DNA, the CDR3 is TGTGCCAGCAGCTTAACGCAGGGGCATCAAGTTAACTATGGCTACACCTTC. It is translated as CASSLTQGHQVNYGYTF.